The 25 T cell receptor beta chains listed next were all sequenced from one sample in a study of cytomegalovirus exposure and HLA in healthy donors. The primer mix had 60 Vbeta and 13 Jbeta primers. Profiled with immunoSEQ multiplex PCR; TCRdb holds only in-frame clones, not every one. The repertoire has 29,000 or so clones, roughly 66% of them found once; the top ten carry roughly 45%. Sequencing was performed on PBMCs. The receptor source for this set is a male donor in good health and CMV-seropositive.

This clone has more than one count but fewer than ten. The rearrangement uses TRBV10-3 and TRBJ2-7, with 7 bases lining up with TRBD2. Germline CDR1 ENHRY, CDR2 SYGVKD. The CDR3 is made up of 14 amino acids. V lost 5 bases to trimming and J lost 2 bases; unmatched junction nucleotides: 6. DNA of the CDR3: TGTGCCATCAGTCGGGAGGACGGCCCCTACGAGCAGTACTTC. It codes for CAISREDGPYEQYF.

The chain carries TRBV4-1 and TRBJ1-4; 7 nucleotides line up with TRBD1. Germline V lookup: CDR1 MGHRA, CDR2 YSYEKL. Losses at the gene ends were 3 bases for V and 8 bases for J; bases not matched to a gene: 3. The CDR3 consists of 13 residues. The CDR3 here is CASSQDRSEKLFF. The CDR3 coding sequence is TGCGCCAGCAGCCAGGACAGGTCGGAAAAACTGTTTTTT.

V is TRBV5-4 and J is TRBJ2-3; D unresolved. The CDR3 extends over 13 amino acids. Trimming shortened V by 2 bases and J by 2 bases, and 6 bases separated the two germline ends. Germline CDR1 and CDR2: SGHNT and YYREEE (reference sequence). CDR3 sequence: CASSFTVTDTQYF. CDR3 coding DNA: TGTGCCAGCAGCTTTACGGTCACAGATACGCAGTATTTT.

V is TRBV30 and J is TRBJ1-5, with 10 bases aligning to TRBD1. V shed 4 bases, J shed 2 bases, and the junction held 5 bases outside the gene matches. This CDR3 contains 15 residues. CDR1 and CDR2 from the germline V gene are GTSNPN and SVGIG (reference sequence). CDR3 loop: CAWKFGTGGNQPQHF. In DNA, the CDR3 is TGTGCCTGGAAGTTTGGGACAGGGGGCAATCAGCCCCAGCATTTT.

The rearrangement uses TRBV4-1 and TRBJ1-1; unclear D gene. Per the germline V gene, CDR1 is MGHRA and CDR2 is YSYEKL. The CDR3 runs to 13 residues. Trimming removed 4 bases from V and 5 bases from J, with 11 bases in between. The CDR3 sequence is CASSPPVETEAFF. Written as DNA, the CDR3 is TGCGCCAGCAGCCCCCCGGTTGAGACTGAAGCTTTCTTT.

This clone came up once. The chain employs TRBV18 and TRBJ2-5, with 12 bases that match TRBD1. The CDR3 is made up of 16 amino acids. Germline V lookup: CDR1 KGHSH, CDR2 LQKENI. With 3 bases clipped from V and 2 bases from J, the junction kept 4 bases outside the gene matches. CDR3 nucleotides: TGTGCCAGCTCACCCCCGGGACAGGGGGCTCAAGAGACCCAGTACTTC. Residues: CASSPPGQGAQETQYF.

This clone has more than one count but fewer than ten. V usage is TRBV11-2 and J usage is TRBJ2-7; TRBD2 aligns across 9 bases. The length of the CDR3 is 17 residues. J gave up 0 bases and V 1 base, and 7 bases lay outside the gene matches. CDR1 and CDR2 from the germline V gene are SGHAT and FQNNGV. The CDR3 spells CASSLGRGGVSSYEQYF. DNA for the CDR3: TGTGCCAGCAGCTTAGGGCGGGGGGGAGTGAGCTCCTACGAGCAGTACTTC.

The chain combines TRBV5-1 with TRBJ2-2; D might be TRBD2 (5 bases). The CDR3 covers 14 residues. Germline V CDR1 and CDR2: SGHRS, YFSETQ. V gave up 2 bases and J gave up 1 base, with 6 bases separating them. For the CDR3, the DNA is TGCGCCAGCAGCTTTCGGGGGAACACCGGGGAGCTGTTTTTT. This encodes CASSFRGNTGELFF.

The chain is built from TRBV25-1 and TRBJ1-1, with D tentatively TRBD1 (5 bases). V lost 6 bases and J 5 bases, leaving 22 bases between the germline ends. The CDR3 is 16 amino acids. The germline gives CDR1 MGHDK, CDR2 SYGVNS. The CDR3 nucleotides read TGTGCCAGCAGCCCCGCCCCCTTGCCCAGGGAAACTGAAGCTTTCTTT. It translates to CASSPAPLPRETEAFF.

The sample holds one count of this clone. This chain connects TRBV6-1 to TRBJ1-1; 8 nucleotides align to TRBD1. The CDR3 sequence is 16 residues long. V shed 3 bases and J 1 base; nucleotides not matched to a gene: 7. CDR1 MNHNS and CDR2 SASEGT come from the germline V gene. DNA of the CDR3: TGTGCCAGCAGTGAGGCAGGGGGCGCCGGGAACACTGAAGCTTTCTTT. Translated: CASSEAGGAGNTEAFF.

The rearrangement joins TRBV5-1 to TRBJ1-3, with a possible D match to TRBD1 (6 bases). Germline lookup yields CDR1 SGHRS and CDR2 YFSETQ. Trimming removed 4 bases from V and 11 bases from J, with 19 bases in between. This CDR3 has 14 amino acids. The CDR3 region is CASSLDSLGGPIYF. The CDR3 region has the DNA TGCGCCAGCAGCCTGGACAGCCTAGGAGGGCCCATATATTTT.

The rearrangement joins TRBV4-1 to TRBJ1-1; D is ambiguous. V was trimmed by 2 bases and J by 1 base, leaving 14 bases between them. CDR3 length: 16 amino acids. Germline CDR1 and CDR2: MGHRA and YSYEKL. CDR3 nucleotide sequence: TGCGCCAGCAGCCAAACTGTAAGAGGAAAGAACACTGAAGCTTTCTTT. The encoded protein is CASSQTVRGKNTEAFF.

In this sample, this clone turned up a few times. V usage is TRBV6-5 and J usage is TRBJ2-3; TRBD2 matches at 10 bases. The germline gives CDR1 MNHEY, CDR2 SVGAGI. Losses at the gene ends were 6 bases for V and 4 bases for J; bases not matched to a gene: 7. The CDR3 length is 15 residues. The CDR3 coding sequence is TGTGCCAGCAGGGGCTTAGCGGGGGGCCCAGATACGCAGTATTTT. Protein sequence: CASRGLAGGPDTQYF.

This clone has just a few counts. The rearrangement uses TRBV6-5 and TRBJ1-1; 7 positions match TRBD1. The length of the CDR3 is 13 residues. V lost 8 bases to trimming and J lost 7 bases; unmatched junction nucleotides: 10. The germline gives CDR1 MNHEY, CDR2 SVGAGI. The CDR3 sequence is CASSGQANFEAFF. Here the CDR3 DNA reads TGTGCCAGCTCCGGACAGGCGAATTTTGAAGCTTTCTTT.

This chain links TRBV7-9 with TRBJ2-2; D is perhaps TRBD1 (5 bases). The CDR3 consists of 15 residues. CDR1 and CDR2 (germline): SEHNR, FQNEAQ (reference sequence). V gave up 8 bases and J gave up 1 base, with 14 bases separating them. For the CDR3, the DNA is TGTGCCAGCGGATCGACAGAACTGAACACCGGGGAGCTGTTTTTT. Encoded protein: CASGSTELNTGELFF. The whole variable domain, remainder taken from reference TRBV7-9 and TRBJ2-2, is DTGVSQNPRHKITKRGQNVTFRCDPISEHNRLYWYRQTLGQGPEFLTYFQNEAQLEKSRLLSDRFSAERPKGSFSTLEIQRTEQGDSAMYLCASGSTELNTGELFFGEGSRLTVL.

This chain links TRBV9 with TRBJ2-3; weak D call: TRBD1 (6 bases). Looked up from germline, CDR1 is SGDLS and CDR2 is YYNGEE. CDR3 length: 15 residues. V lost 4 bases to trimming and J lost 1 base, with 13 bases between them. This chain's CDR3 is CASSITPGGTDTQYF. The CDR3 DNA follows: TGTGCCAGCAGCATTACCCCAGGGGGCACAGATACGCAGTATTTT.

V gene TRBV9 combines with J gene TRBJ2-5; D call uncertain. The J call is in doubt because the DNA end fits TRBJ2-7 better. CDR3 length equals 14 residues. Per germline, CDR1 SGDLS and CDR2 YYNGEE. The CDR3: CASSVDVSSYEQYF. In DNA form, the CDR3 reads TGTGCCAGCAGCGTAGATGTTTCCTCCTACGAGCAGTACTTC.

This chain joins TRBV6-1 and TRBJ2-3; D remains unclear. V shed 4 bases and J shed 2 bases, with 10 bases lying between them. Germline V lookup: CDR1 MNHNS, CDR2 SASEGT. This CDR3 is 14 amino acids long. The CDR3 region has the DNA TGTGCCAGCAGTGGGCAAGATAACACAGATACGCAGTATTTT. Protein sequence: CASSGQDNTDTQYF.

The chain combines TRBV2 with TRBJ1-1, with 11 bases that match TRBD1. The CDR3 covers 15 residues. The trim removed 8 bases at V and 1 base at J, leaving 6 bases unmatched. Germline CDR1 and CDR2: SNHLY and FYNNEI. The CDR3 coding sequence is TGTGCCAGCCTAGGACAGGGGGCTAGGAACACTGAAGCTTTCTTT. Amino acids: CASLGQGARNTEAFF. The entire variable domain, with the rest obtained from reference TRBV2 and TRBJ1-1, is as follows: EPEVTQTPSHQVTQMGQEVILRCVPISNHLYFYWYRQILGQKVEFLVSFYNNEISEKSEIFDDQFSVERPDGSNFTLKIRSTKLEDSAMYFCASLGQGARNTEAFFGQGTRLTVV.

This chain joins TRBV15 and TRBJ1-1; D is uncertain. V gave up 0 bases and J gave up 5 bases, with 22 bases separating them. The CDR3 runs 18 residues. Germline assignment: CDR1 LNHNV and CDR2 YYDKDF (reference sequence). The CDR3 DNA reads as TGTGCCACCAGCAGAGATCTTACTGGTCCCCCTCGGTGGACTGAAGCTTTCTTT. This encodes CATSRDLTGPPRWTEAFF.

The chain uses TRBV10-2 and TRBJ1-5; TRBD1 matches at 7 bases. With 7 bases clipped from V and 6 bases from J, the junction kept 6 bases outside the gene matches. The CDR3 has 13 residues. Germline CDR1 is WSHSY and CDR2 is SAAADI. Written as DNA, the CDR3 is TGCGCCAGCATGGCAGGGGGAACTCAGCCCCAGCATTTT. It codes for CASMAGGTQPQHF.

The rearrangement links TRBV4-1 to TRBJ2-5; D is uncertain. Germline CDR1 reads MGHRA; CDR2 reads YSYEKL. V was cut by 0 bases and J by 5 bases, with 7 bases left in between. CDR3 length: 13 residues. In DNA, the CDR3 is TGCGCCAGCAGCCAAGATGTTCGGGAGACCCAGTACTTC. Protein product: CASSQDVRETQYF.

This clone turned up a few times. V usage is TRBV6-1 and J usage is TRBJ2-7; D is possibly TRBD1 (7 bases). CDR3 length: 16 residues. V was cut by 0 bases and J by 3 bases, with 15 bases left in between. CDR1 is MNHNS and CDR2 is SASEGT in the germline V gene. The CDR3 reads CASSEAEGAGGYEQYF. Written as DNA, the CDR3 is TGTGCCAGCAGTGAAGCAGAGGGGGCCGGGGGCTACGAGCAGTACTTC.

J is TRBJ2-7 and V is TRBV13; maybe TRBD1 (5 bases). CDR3 size: 15 residues. CDR1 PRHDT and CDR2 FYEKMQ come from the germline V gene (reference sequence). V was trimmed by 5 bases and J by 13 bases, leaving 27 bases between them. The CDR3 is CASSPRVTRVPKTYF. The CDR3 DNA reads TGTGCCAGCAGCCCCCGCGTAACCAGGGTGCCGAAGACCTACTTC.

The CDR3 DNA is TGTGCCTGGGGAACAGTCGGAAATCAGCCCCAGCATTTT. Translating gives CAWGTVGNQPQHF. The chain recombines TRBV30 with TRBJ1-5; D not certain. The germline V gene has CDR1 GTSNPN and CDR2 SVGIG (reference sequence). This CDR3 has 13 residues. Trimming took 5 bases from V and 4 from J, leaving 12 bases between them.